Here is one TCR beta chain with its context. Antigen unknown. This sample was taken from a study of cytomegalovirus exposure and HLA in healthy donors. General study points: Diagnosis of cytomegalovirus status made by the classifier reportedly showed high specificity and sensitivity. As a later analysis showed, a missense DCLRE1C variant was linked to trimming of TCR beta V- and J-genes. The authors assumed roughly uniform sequencing depth across donors for presence/absence analyses.

The PCR ran on 60 Vbeta and 13 Jbeta primers. Method: immunoSEQ multiplex PCR; TCRdb's copy keeps in-frame clones and lacks some. The data hold roughly 100,000 clones, with 70% to 75% observed a single time. Germline values: CDR1 SNHLY, CDR2 FYNNEI. With 8 bases removed from V and 0 bases from J, the gap between germline ends came to 13 bases. The CDR3 is made up of 14 amino acids. V gene TRBV2 combines with J gene TRBJ1-1; TRBD1 might be the D (6 bases). Sequencing was performed on PBMCs. This clonotype originated in a man aged 35 to 55 in good health and CMV-seronegative. Here the CDR3 DNA reads TGTGCCAGCGGGCTAGGACAGATGAACACTGAAGCTTTCTTT. As protein: CASGLGQMNTEAFF. The full variable domain, in which reference TRBV2 and TRBJ1-1 provide the parts outside the CDR3, is EPEVTQTPSHQVTQMGQEVILRCVPISNHLYFYWYRQILGQKVEFLVSFYNNEISEKSEIFDDQFSVERPDGSNFTLKIRSTKLEDSAMYFCASGLGQMNTEAFFGQGTRLTVV.